A single TCR beta chain is shown here with its context. J gave up 2 bases and V 1 base, and 3 bases lay outside the gene matches. Germline V gives CDR1 SGHNT, CDR2 YYREEE (reference sequence). The CDR3 is 15 residues long. CD45RO-negative, CCR7-selected cells formed the naive CD8 fraction, which excluded terminally differentiated effector memory CD45RA+ cells. The data derive from a study of shared clonotypes between healthy human individuals. Libraries were prepared by immunoSEQ multiplex PCR; TCRdb keeps only in-frame clonotypes and omits some of them. The table shows approximately 2,200,000 clones, with 90% to 95% occurring only once.

The sample comprised naive CD8+ T cells from PBMCs. The sequence was obtained from a man between 18 and 29 years old in good health. Some clones in this sample may be carry-over from other donors' samples. The chain uses TRBV5-4 and TRBJ2-5; the match to TRBD2 covers 9 bases. The CDR3 nucleotides read TGTGCCAGCAGCTTGTTAGCGGGAGTGCAAGAGACCCAGTACTTC. It codes for CASSLLAGVQETQYF.